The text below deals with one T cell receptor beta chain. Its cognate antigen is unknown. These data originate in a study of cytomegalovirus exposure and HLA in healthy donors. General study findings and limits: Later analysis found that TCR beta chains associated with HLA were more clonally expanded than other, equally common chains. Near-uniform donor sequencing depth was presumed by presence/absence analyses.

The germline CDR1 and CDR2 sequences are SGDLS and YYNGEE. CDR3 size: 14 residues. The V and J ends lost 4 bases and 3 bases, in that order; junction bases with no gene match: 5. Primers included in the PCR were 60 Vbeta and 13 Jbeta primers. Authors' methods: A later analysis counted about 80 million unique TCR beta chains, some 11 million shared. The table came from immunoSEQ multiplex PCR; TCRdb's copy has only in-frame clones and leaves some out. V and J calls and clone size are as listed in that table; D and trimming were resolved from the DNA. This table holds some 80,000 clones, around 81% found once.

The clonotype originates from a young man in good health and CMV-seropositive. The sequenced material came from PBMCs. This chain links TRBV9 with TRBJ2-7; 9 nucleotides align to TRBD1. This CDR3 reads CASSPGTGYYEQYF. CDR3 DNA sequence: TGTGCCAGCAGCCCCGGGACAGGGTACTACGAGCAGTACTTC.